Listed below are T cell receptor beta chains from one sample, sequenced in a study of siplizumab effects on memory and regulatory T cells. Assay: immunoSEQ multiplex PCR; the TCRdb copy retains only in-frame clones and omits some. The sample lists more than 85,000 clones, around 90% seen once, with more than 0.95% in the top ten. The specimen was CD4+ T cells sorted from blood. Receptors were obtained from a human donor in good health. The CDR3 runs from the conserved cysteine through the conserved F or W. The D gene is left open where the match is weak. The size of a clone is reported for some rows only, either as once, few or many, or as a class for expanded clones.

d_call clone_size j_call v_call cdr3_aa cdr3_nt
- - TRBJ2-7 TRBV5-1 CASSFFLEEDEQYF TGCGCCAGCAGCTTTTTTTTGGAGGAGGACGAGCAGTACTTC
- - TRBJ2-7 TRBV14 CASSQGDRPRSYEQYF TGTGCCAGCAGCCAAGGTGACAGGCCTAGATCCTACGAGCAGTACTTC
- - TRBJ2-1 TRBV29-1 CSVVPASSYNEQFF TGCAGCGTTGTACCTGCCTCCTCCTACAATGAGCAGTTCTTC
- - TRBJ2-2 TRBV7-9 CASSSDMTNTGELFF TGTGCCAGCAGCTCCGACATGACGAACACCGGGGAGCTGTTTTTT
TRBD1 - TRBJ2-1 TRBV4-1 CASSQVGTGDYNEQFF TGCGCCAGCAGCCAAGTCGGGACAGGGGATTACAATGAGCAGTTCTTC
TRBD1 few TRBJ1-2 TRBV19 CASSIRDRGPGDGYTF TGTGCCAGTAGTATTCGGGACAGGGGGCCAGGGGATGGCTACACCTTC
- - TRBJ2-7 TRBV5-4 CASSLALGEQYF TGTGCCAGCAGCTTGGCCTTGGGCGAGCAGTACTTC
- - TRBJ1-1 TRBV7-3 CASSLNRNTEAFF TGTGCCAGCAGCTTAAACCGCAACACTGAAGCTTTCTTT
TRBD1 once TRBJ2-7 TRBV28 CASTPRGDRGAQYF TGTGCCAGCACCCCTAGGGGGGACAGGGGTGCGCAGTACTTC
TRBD1 - TRBJ2-7 TRBV19 CATTLGPGTGAYEQYF TGTGCCACCACCTTAGGTCCCGGGACAGGAGCCTACGAGCAGTACTTC
- - TRBJ2-3 TRBV7-2 CASSSRGAGTTDTQYF TGTGCCAGCAGCTCCCGGGGGGCGGGAACCACAGATACGCAGTATTTT
- - TRBJ1-1 TRBV6-5 CASSEYVEAFF TGTGCCAGCAGTGAATACGTTGAAGCTTTCTTT
TRBD2 - TRBJ2-1 TRBV7-9 CASSSPWTSGNYNEQFF TGTGCCAGCAGCTCCCCTTGGACTAGCGGGAACTACAATGAGCAGTTCTTC
TRBD1 once TRBJ1-3 TRBV27 CASSFKGAVGNTIYF TGTGCCAGCAGTTTTAAGGGGGCGGTTGGAAACACCATATATTTT
- - TRBJ2-1 TRBV19 CASSARFGRNSYNEQFF TGTGCCAGTAGTGCTCGGTTCGGGAGAAACTCCTACAATGAGCAGTTCTTC
- - TRBJ1-5 TRBV5-6 CASSLTSGINQPQHF TGTGCCAGCAGCTTAACCTCAGGGATAAATCAGCCCCAGCATTTT
TRBD1 - TRBJ2-3 TRBV7-3 CASSSTDRASTDTQYF TGTGCCAGCAGCTCCACCGACAGGGCTAGCACAGATACGCAGTATTTT
- - TRBJ1-1 TRBV11-2 CASSLMGHRDTEAFF TGTGCCAGCAGCTTAATGGGACATAGGGACACTGAAGCTTTCTTT
TRBD1 - TRBJ1-5 TRBV11-2 CASSLGTGENQPQHF TGTGCCAGCAGCTTGGGGACAGGGGAAAATCAGCCCCAGCATTTT
- few TRBJ1-2 TRBV13 CASSLRVDGYTF TGTGCCAGCAGCTTAAGGGTTGATGGCTACACCTTC
- - TRBJ1-2 TRBV19 CASVTGRYGYTF TGTGCCAGCGTAACGGGGCGGTATGGCTACACCTTC
TRBD1 - TRBJ2-2 TRBV2 CASRQGTGELFF TGTGCCAGCAGACAGGGGACCGGGGAGCTGTTTTTT
- few TRBJ1-3 TRBV5-1 CASSSRAENTIYF TGCGCCAGCAGCTCACGAGCGGAAAACACCATATATTTT
- - TRBJ1-2 TRBV5-1 CASSPRTVSNYGYTF TGCGCCAGCAGCCCAAGGACAGTTTCTAACTATGGCTACACCTTC
- few TRBJ1-2 TRBV6-1 CASSEEGRVVYGYTF TGTGCCAGCAGTGAGGAGGGGCGAGTGGTCTATGGCTACACCTTC
- - TRBJ2-1 TRBV7-2 CASSLARSGEQFF TGTGCCAGCAGCTTAGCTCGTAGTGGTGAGCAGTTCTTC
TRBD1 - TRBJ1-4 TRBV9 CASSNPGQTNEKLFF TGTGCCAGCAGCAACCCGGGACAGACTAATGAAAAACTGTTTTTT
- - TRBJ1-1 TRBV27 CASRGIRFEAFF TGTGCCAGCAGGGGTATCCGGTTTGAAGCTTTCTTT
TRBD2 - TRBJ2-7 TRBV4-2 CASSQNGAGADEQYF TGTGCCAGCAGCCAAAATGGGGCGGGAGCGGACGAGCAGTACTTC
- - TRBJ2-5 TRBV30 CAWRVRGRLETQYF TGTGCCTGGAGGGTTAGGGGTCGGTTAGAGACCCAGTACTTC
- - TRBJ2-5 TRBV7-6 CASSFGPQETQYF TGTGCCAGCAGCTTTGGACCCCAAGAGACCCAGTACTTC
- few TRBJ2-7 TRBV19 CASSSRPHHEQYF TGTGCCAGTAGTTCCCGGCCCCACCACGAGCAGTACTTC
- - TRBJ2-1 TRBV5-1 CASSLLAGQNEQFF TGCGCCAGCAGCTTGCTGGCGGGGCAAAATGAGCAGTTCTTC
TRBD2 - TRBJ2-7 TRBV30 CALATGLAGGLGEQYF TGTGCCTTAGCCACTGGACTAGCGGGAGGGCTTGGGGAGCAGTACTTC
- - TRBJ2-3 TRBV5-1 CASSQDNGLTDTQYF TGCGCCAGCAGTCAGGACAACGGTCTTACAGATACGCAGTATTTT
- - TRBJ1-5 TRBV27 CASSFYGQPQHF TGTGCCAGCAGTTTTTATGGCCAGCCCCAGCATTTT
- - TRBJ1-1 TRBV6-6 CASSWTNTEAFF TGTGCCAGCAGTTGGACGAACACTGAAGCTTTCTTT
- - TRBJ2-2 TRBV7-3 CASSRGGGPPGELFF TGTGCCAGCAGCCGAGGAGGAGGGCCCCCCGGGGAGCTGTTTTTT